A single sample gave rise to the 20 T cell receptor beta chains below, sequenced in a study of shared clonotypes between healthy human individuals. Some clones are missing from TCRdb's copy, which holds only in-frame ones; the method was immunoSEQ multiplex PCR. The table shows 2 million to 2.5 million clones, with around 95% occurring only once. The sequenced material came from naive CD4+ T cells sorted from blood. Noted subset: CD45RA+ positively selected. These receptors were obtained from a man aged 18 to 35 in good health.

This CDR3 reads CASSDPPLRRTQETQYF. CDR3 nucleotides: TGTGCCAGCAGTGATCCCCCGCTCCGGCGAACCCAAGAGACCCAGTACTTC. This chain connects TRBV6-1 to TRBJ2-5; D gene uncertain. Trimming cost V 3 bases and J 1 base, with 18 bases left between them. Germline assignment: CDR1 MNHNS and CDR2 SASEGT. The CDR3 sequence is 17 residues long.

The chain is built from TRBV7-2 and TRBJ2-5; D perhaps matches TRBD2 (6 bases). In germline, CDR1 is SGHTA, CDR2 FQGNSA. CDR3 length: 13 residues. V lost 5 bases to trimming and J lost 14 bases, with 21 bases between them. The DNA of the CDR3 is TGTGCCAGCAGCCCCGCTTTTTTGGGCGGGGCCTACTTC. This translates into CASSPAFLGGAYF.

This chain uses TRBV6-1 with TRBJ2-7; the D is unclear. The CDR3 spans 15 residues. From germline, CDR1 is MNHNS and CDR2 SASEGT. V gave up 2 bases and J gave up 0 bases, with 11 bases separating them. DNA of the CDR3: TGTGCCAGCAGTGAAAAGGGCCCTGGCTCCTACGAGCAGTACTTC. Translated, it gives CASSEKGPGSYEQYF.

The chain uses TRBV6-6 and TRBJ2-7, with a possible D match to TRBD2 (5 bases). The CDR3 covers 12 residues. Germline V gene data show CDR1 as MNHNY and CDR2 as SVGAGI (reference sequence). The V gene lost 5 bases and the J gene lost 6 bases, with 11 bases spanning the gap. CDR3 sequence: CASSGGPREQYF. The CDR3 DNA reads as TGTGCCAGCAGTGGAGGTCCGCGCGAGCAGTACTTC.

This rearrangement joins TRBV30 to TRBJ1-1, with D hard to call. Trimming left V 5 bases short and J 1 base short, with 8 bases between. The V gene's germline CDR1 is GTSNPN and CDR2 SVGIG (reference sequence). CDR3 size: 12 residues. CDR3 coding DNA: TGTGCCTGGTGTGAGGGGAACACTGAAGCTTTCTTT. Protein: CAWCEGNTEAFF.

The rearrangement links TRBV2 to TRBJ1-1; D ambiguous. The CDR3 length is 15 residues. CDR1 is SNHLY and CDR2 is FYNNEI in the germline V gene. The V end was cut by 5 bases, the J end by 2 bases, with 15 bases between. CDR3 region: CASSRRNLDNTEAFF. The CDR3 nucleotides are TGTGCCAGCAGTCGGAGAAATTTAGACAACACTGAAGCTTTCTTT.

This clone has just a few counts. V and J are TRBV10-3 and TRBJ1-2, with TRBD1 matching over 8 bases. CDR3 length: 14 residues. J was trimmed by 6 bases and V by 4 bases; bases with no gene match: 7. CDR1 and CDR2 (germline): ENHRY, SYGVKD. The CDR3, as DNA: TGTGCCATCAGTGCGGCAGGGGGCGAGGATGGCTACACCTTC. Translating it yields CAISAAGGEDGYTF.

This clone was observed a single time. This rearrangement joins TRBV2 to TRBJ1-5; D remains unclear. Germline CDR1 reads SNHLY; CDR2 reads FYNNEI. V dropped 4 bases and J dropped 7 bases, with 17 bases sitting between them. CDR3 length equals 15 residues. CDR3: CASSVGGSSVQPQHF. The DNA of the CDR3 is TGTGCCAGCAGTGTCGGCGGGTCCTCCGTACAGCCCCAGCATTTT.

This clone has a single count. The rearrangement uses TRBV6-5 and TRBJ2-5; possibly TRBD1 for D (6 bases). The CDR3 spans 14 residues. CDR1 and CDR2 (germline): MNHEY, SVGAGI. V dropped 8 bases and J dropped 2 bases, with 15 bases sitting between them. The CDR3 bases are TGTGCCAGCGCTTTTACAGGGATACAAGAGACCCAGTACTTC. Its translation is CASAFTGIQETQYF.

J is TRBJ2-1 and V is TRBV28; 12 bases are a match to TRBD2. J gave up 0 bases and V 7 bases, and 16 bases lay outside the gene matches. The length of the CDR3 is 20 residues. CDR1 and CDR2 (germline): MDHEN, SYDVKM. The DNA of the CDR3 is TGTGCCAGCACCTCAGCCGGGCTAGCGGGGGGGCAGGGCTCCTACAATGAGCAGTTCTTC. Its translation: CASTSAGLAGGQGSYNEQFF.

This clone was recorded only once. The chain uses TRBV2 and TRBJ1-1; TRBD1 might be the D (5 bases). V was shortened by 9 bases and J by 11 bases, with 22 bases between the two germline ends. This CDR3 contains 13 residues. Germline V lookup: CDR1 SNHLY, CDR2 FYNNEI. The CDR3 DNA reads TGTGCCAGTTCACTCCACAGGAGCCTGGGGGCTTTCTTT. Protein product: CASSLHRSLGAFF.

The J gene is TRBJ1-5, the V gene TRBV29-1, with D possibly TRBD1 on 6 matching bases. Trimming removed 6 bases from V and 0 bases from J, with 12 bases in between. Germline loops: CDR1 SQVTM, CDR2 ANQGSEA. The CDR3 totals 14 residues. The CDR3 coding sequence is TGCAGCGTCGGATCAGGGGATAGCAATCAGCCCCAGCATTTT. It specifies CSVGSGDSNQPQHF.

The CDR3 here is CASSPEPSNYGYTF. The CDR3 nucleotides read TGTGCCAGCTCACCAGAGCCCTCCAACTATGGCTACACCTTC. V gene TRBV18 combines with J gene TRBJ1-2; no firm D call. From germline, CDR1 is KGHSH and CDR2 LQKENI. The CDR3 loop spans 14 amino acids. The V end was cut by 2 bases, the J end by 2 bases, with 9 bases between.

As to this clone: Other DNA variants within this sample encode the same CDR3. The V gene is TRBV5-1, the J gene TRBJ2-3, with 10 nucleotides matching TRBD1. This CDR3 is built from 14 residues. Germline V lookup: CDR1 SGHRS, CDR2 YFSETQ. V was pared by 4 bases and J by 4 bases, with 3 bases of the junction left unmatched. CDR3 protein: CASSPGTGADTQYF. The DNA for the CDR3 is TGCGCCAGCAGCCCCGGGACAGGGGCAGATACGCAGTATTTT.

The chain recombines TRBV27 with TRBJ2-7; TRBD2 agrees at 7 bases. The CDR3 has 15 residues. V was pared by 7 bases and J by 2 bases, with 11 bases of the junction left unmatched. CDR1 is MNHEY and CDR2 is SMNVEV in the germline V gene (reference sequence). The CDR3: CASNAGGKATYEQYF. The CDR3 bases are TGTGCCAGCAATGCCGGGGGGAAAGCCACCTACGAGCAGTACTTC.

The chain recombines TRBV9 with TRBJ2-3; TRBD2 is a possible D gene (5 bases). This CDR3 has 16 residues. Trimming shortened V by 8 bases and J by 1 base, and 20 bases separated the two germline ends. In germline, CDR1 is SGDLS, CDR2 YYNGEE. This CDR3 is CARPRGAALGTDTQYF. DNA of the CDR3: TGTGCCAGGCCTCGGGGAGCGGCTTTGGGCACAGATACGCAGTATTTT.

This chain links TRBV6-1 with TRBJ1-4; D unclear. Trimming pared 7 bases from V and 0 bases from J, leaving 9 bases between. The CDR3 totals 14 residues. Germline V CDR1 and CDR2: MNHNS, SASEGT. CDR3 nucleotide sequence: TGTGCCAGCACCCCCTCAGCAACTAATGAAAAACTGTTTTTT. Amino acid sequence: CASTPSATNEKLFF.

The J gene is TRBJ1-5, the V gene TRBV7-2; D not certain. Per the germline V gene, CDR1 is SGHTA and CDR2 is FQGNSA. CDR3 size: 15 residues. Trimming removed 0 bases at V and 6 bases at J, with 12 bases between. CDR3 amino acids: CASSLALPASQPQHF. DNA for the CDR3: TGTGCCAGCAGCTTAGCGCTACCTGCTAGTCAGCCCCAGCATTTT.

Notes on this clone: The identical CDR3 is also encoded by other nucleotide sequences in the sample. This chain connects TRBV6-5 to TRBJ1-4; TRBD1 might be the D (5 bases). Between the trimmed V and J ends, which lost 6 bases and 4 bases, there was a span of 15 bases. Germline V lookup: CDR1 MNHEY, CDR2 SVGAGI. The CDR3 runs to 15 residues. The DNA of the CDR3 is TGTGCCAGCAGCCCAACCGGGACGGTTAATGAAAAACTGTTTTTT. It translates to CASSPTGTVNEKLFF.

About this clone: Its ends do not fully match the called genes, so a read error is possible. The V call is TRBV25-1, the J call TRBJ1-2; the D gene is possibly TRBD1 (5 bases). From germline, CDR1 is MGHDK and CDR2 SYGVNS. This CDR3 has 13 residues. CDR3 protein: CASQTDTRVGFFF. The CDR3 DNA is TGTGCCAGCCAGACCGACACCAGGGTAGGGTTCTTCTTC.